A selection of T cell receptor beta chains follows, all from one sample in a study of cytomegalovirus exposure and HLA in healthy donors. Clones were sequenced by immunoSEQ multiplex PCR, and TCRdb holds only the in-frame ones, with some missing. The sample records around 120,000 clones, about 70% being singletons. The specimen sequenced was PBMCs. These receptors were collected from a middle-aged woman in good health and CMV-seronegative. The CDR3 runs from the conserved cysteine through the conserved F or W. The order of the fields is J gene, V gene, clone size, D gene, CDR3 protein, CDR3 DNA. D genes are given only for firm matches. Only some rows state a clone size, as once, few, many or a class for expanded clones.

TRBJ2-5,TRBV5-8,few,TRBD1,CASSPHPGQGGETQYF,TGTGCCAGCAGTCCCCATCCGGGACAGGGAGGCGAGACCCAGTACTTC
TRBJ2-1,TRBV28,-,TRBD2,CASSRTSGINEQFF,TGTGCCAGCAGTCGGACTAGCGGGATCAATGAGCAGTTCTTC
TRBJ2-5,TRBV2,-,TRBD1,CASRTGDQETQYF,TGTGCCAGCAGAACAGGGGATCAAGAGACCCAGTACTTC
TRBJ2-1,TRBV29-1,-,TRBD2,CSVEGGLAGVRRNEQFF,TGCAGCGTTGAAGGAGGACTAGCGGGAGTCCGGAGGAATGAGCAGTTCTTC
TRBJ1-1,TRBV10-3,-,TRBD1,CAISRGAGTEAFF,TGTGCCATCAGCAGGGGGGCGGGCACTGAAGCTTTCTTT
TRBJ1-3,TRBV19,-,-,CASRDGHLGNTIYF,TGTGCCAGCCGCGACGGACACCTTGGAAACACCATATATTTT
TRBJ2-2,TRBV6-4,-,-,CASSDGSTGELFF,TGTGCCAGCAGTGACGGGAGCACCGGGGAGCTGTTTTTT
TRBJ2-6,TRBV10-3,-,TRBD2,CAISKGLAGDVASGANVLTF,TGTGCCATCAGTAAGGGACTAGCGGGAGATGTGGCCTCTGGGGCCAACGTCCTGACTTTC
TRBJ1-1,TRBV19,-,-,CASSRPGMNTEAFF,TGTGCCAGTAGCCGCCCAGGGATGAACACTGAAGCTTTCTTT
TRBJ2-4,TRBV4-3,-,-,CASSQGVNKQAQYF,TGCGCCAGCAGCCAAGGGGTAAATAAACAGGCTCAGTACTTC
TRBJ2-7,TRBV11-2,-,-,CASSLERDSYEQYF,TGTGCCAGCAGCTTAGAAAGGGACTCCTACGAGCAGTACTTC
TRBJ2-2,TRBV7-9,few,-,CASRPLGLVKTGELFF,TGTGCCAGCAGGCCTCTGGGACTCGTTAAAACCGGGGAGCTGTTTTTT
TRBJ1-3,TRBV7-9,-,TRBD1,CASSLAQGSGNTIYF,TGTGCCAGCAGCTTAGCACAGGGGTCTGGAAACACCATATATTTT
TRBJ1-4,TRBV10-1,few,-,CASPFLRSRNEKLFF,TGCGCCAGCCCCTTTTTGCGGAGCCGTAATGAAAAACTGTTTTTT
TRBJ2-1,TRBV7-3,-,TRBD2,CASSPGLAGRFLDEQFF,TGTGCCAGCAGCCCGGGACTAGCGGGCCGATTTTTAGATGAGCAGTTCTTC
TRBJ2-1,TRBV6-1,-,TRBD2,CASNHGAGVPNEQFF,TGTGCCAGCAACCATGGAGCGGGAGTGCCCAATGAGCAGTTCTTC
TRBJ1-1,TRBV28,-,-,CASRPGVGTEAFF,TGTGCCAGCAGGCCAGGGGTGGGGACTGAAGCTTTCTTT
TRBJ1-4,TRBV7-9,-,TRBD1,CASSVQTGWNEKLFF,TGTGCCAGCAGCGTCCAGACAGGGTGGAACGAAAAACTGTTTTTT
TRBJ1-2,TRBV5-1,few,-,CASSLSAVTGNGYTF,TGCGCCAGCAGCTTGAGTGCAGTAACAGGGAATGGCTACACCTTC
TRBJ2-1,TRBV7-2,few,TRBD2,CASSSRGSSYNEQFF,TGTGCCAGCAGCTCGCGGGGGAGCTCCTACAATGAGCAGTTCTTC
TRBJ2-3,TRBV27,-,TRBD2,CASSSLAGVGDTQYF,TGTGCCAGCAGTTCTCTAGCGGGAGTCGGAGATACGCAGTATTTT
TRBJ1-2,TRBV28,-,TRBD1,CASSLLQGAYYGYTF,TGTGCCAGCAGTCTATTACAGGGGGCTTACTATGGCTACACCTTC
TRBJ2-2,TRBV29-1,-,TRBD2,CSVVGGLGTGELFF,TGCAGCGTTGTGGGGGGGTTAGGCACCGGGGAGCTGTTTTTT
TRBJ1-5,TRBV18,-,TRBD1,CASSPGTGEGQPQHF,TGTGCCAGCTCACCAGGGACAGGGGAGGGTCAGCCCCAGCATTTT
TRBJ2-2,TRBV4-1,-,-,CASSQVVKYTGELFF,TGCGCCAGCAGCCAAGTAGTCAAGTACACCGGGGAGCTGTTTTTT
TRBJ2-1,TRBV11-3,-,TRBD2,CASSLGGTSGGDQQFF,TGTGCCAGCAGCTTAGGGGGGACTAGCGGGGGGGATCAGCAGTTCTTC
TRBJ2-7,TRBV5-6,-,TRBD2,CARALGRRSSYEQYF,TGTGCGCGAGCCCTCGGGAGGAGGAGCTCCTACGAGCAGTACTTC
TRBJ1-4,TRBV6-5,few,-,CASKLHATNEKLFF,TGTGCCAGCAAGCTTCATGCAACTAATGAAAAACTGTTTTTT
TRBJ1-1,TRBV28,few,-,CASSSGQNTEAFF,TGTGCCAGCAGTTCGGGACAAAACACTGAAGCTTTCTTT
TRBJ2-7,TRBV18,-,TRBD1,CASSPDRADEQYF,TGTGCCAGCTCACCCGACAGGGCTGACGAGCAGTACTTC
TRBJ1-5,TRBV6-5,-,TRBD1,CASSPDRERTQHF,TGTGCCAGCAGTCCCGACAGGGAAAGGACCCAGCATTTT
TRBJ1-2,TRBV9,-,-,CASSVGQTLNYGYTF,TGTGCCAGCAGCGTAGGACAGACACTTAACTATGGCTACACCTTC
TRBJ1-6,TRBV5-8,-,TRBD1,CASSAPGQGFSPLHF,TGTGCCAGCAGCGCGCCGGGACAGGGGTTTTCACCCCTCCACTTT
TRBJ1-2,TRBV5-4,-,-,CASSLRQGGYGYTF,TGTGCCAGCAGCTTGCGACAAGGGGGCTATGGCTACACCTTC
TRBJ1-2,TRBV7-9,-,TRBD1,CSSSADRQGWYGYTF,TGTTCCAGCAGCGCTGACCGACAGGGTTGGTATGGCTACACCTTC
TRBJ1-4,TRBV2,-,-,CASRPTRDEKLFF,TGTGCCAGCAGACCAACACGGGATGAAAAACTGTTTTTT
TRBJ1-5,TRBV6-5,-,-,CASSYRTGNQPQHF,TGTGCCAGCAGTTACAGAACAGGGAATCAGCCCCAGCATTTT